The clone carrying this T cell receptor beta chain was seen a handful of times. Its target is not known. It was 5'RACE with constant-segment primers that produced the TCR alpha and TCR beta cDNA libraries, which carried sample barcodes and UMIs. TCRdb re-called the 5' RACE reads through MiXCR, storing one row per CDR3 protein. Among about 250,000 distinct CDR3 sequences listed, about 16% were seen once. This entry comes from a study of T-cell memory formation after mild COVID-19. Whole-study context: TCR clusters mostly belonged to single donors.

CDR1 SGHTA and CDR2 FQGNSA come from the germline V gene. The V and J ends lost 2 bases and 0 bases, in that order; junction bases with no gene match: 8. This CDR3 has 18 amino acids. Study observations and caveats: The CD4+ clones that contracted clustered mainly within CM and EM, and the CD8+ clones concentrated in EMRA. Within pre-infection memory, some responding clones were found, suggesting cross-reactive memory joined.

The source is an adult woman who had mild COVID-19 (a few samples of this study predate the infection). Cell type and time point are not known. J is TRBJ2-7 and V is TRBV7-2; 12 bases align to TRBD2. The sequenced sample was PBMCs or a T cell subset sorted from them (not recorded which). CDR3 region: CASSLRGLAGGSSYEQYF. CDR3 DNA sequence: TGTGCCAGCAGCTTAAGGGGACTAGCGGGCGGTAGCTCCTACGAGCAGTACTTC.